The sequence of this TCR beta chain was determined in a study of cytomegalovirus exposure and HLA in healthy donors. Study at large: For the roughly 390 genotyped donors, about 79% fell within the Caucasian-associated ancestry cluster. Study-wide findings and caveats: Several of the most significant clusters appeared linked to common viral pathogens, based on a later analysis.

PCR used 60 Vbeta primers and 13 Jbeta primers. The repertoire was sequenced with immunoSEQ multiplex PCR; TCRdb's copy has only in-frame clones and lacks some. The sample lists more than 150,000 clones; roughly 75% were seen once. For this clone: Its antigen is undetermined.

Looked up from germline, CDR1 is SGHTA and CDR2 is FQGNSA. This CDR3 spans 15 amino acids. The J segment lost 7 bases and the V segment lost 1 base, leaving 6 bases of the junction unmatched. The clonotype originates from a woman in her thirties in good health and CMV-seronegative. The chain links TRBV7-2 to TRBJ2-1, with 8 bases identical to TRBD2. Specimen: PBMCs. The DNA of the CDR3 is TGTGCCAGCAGCTTAGGGCGGGGGGCAAGGAATGAGCAGTTCTTC. Encoded protein: CASSLGRGARNEQFF.